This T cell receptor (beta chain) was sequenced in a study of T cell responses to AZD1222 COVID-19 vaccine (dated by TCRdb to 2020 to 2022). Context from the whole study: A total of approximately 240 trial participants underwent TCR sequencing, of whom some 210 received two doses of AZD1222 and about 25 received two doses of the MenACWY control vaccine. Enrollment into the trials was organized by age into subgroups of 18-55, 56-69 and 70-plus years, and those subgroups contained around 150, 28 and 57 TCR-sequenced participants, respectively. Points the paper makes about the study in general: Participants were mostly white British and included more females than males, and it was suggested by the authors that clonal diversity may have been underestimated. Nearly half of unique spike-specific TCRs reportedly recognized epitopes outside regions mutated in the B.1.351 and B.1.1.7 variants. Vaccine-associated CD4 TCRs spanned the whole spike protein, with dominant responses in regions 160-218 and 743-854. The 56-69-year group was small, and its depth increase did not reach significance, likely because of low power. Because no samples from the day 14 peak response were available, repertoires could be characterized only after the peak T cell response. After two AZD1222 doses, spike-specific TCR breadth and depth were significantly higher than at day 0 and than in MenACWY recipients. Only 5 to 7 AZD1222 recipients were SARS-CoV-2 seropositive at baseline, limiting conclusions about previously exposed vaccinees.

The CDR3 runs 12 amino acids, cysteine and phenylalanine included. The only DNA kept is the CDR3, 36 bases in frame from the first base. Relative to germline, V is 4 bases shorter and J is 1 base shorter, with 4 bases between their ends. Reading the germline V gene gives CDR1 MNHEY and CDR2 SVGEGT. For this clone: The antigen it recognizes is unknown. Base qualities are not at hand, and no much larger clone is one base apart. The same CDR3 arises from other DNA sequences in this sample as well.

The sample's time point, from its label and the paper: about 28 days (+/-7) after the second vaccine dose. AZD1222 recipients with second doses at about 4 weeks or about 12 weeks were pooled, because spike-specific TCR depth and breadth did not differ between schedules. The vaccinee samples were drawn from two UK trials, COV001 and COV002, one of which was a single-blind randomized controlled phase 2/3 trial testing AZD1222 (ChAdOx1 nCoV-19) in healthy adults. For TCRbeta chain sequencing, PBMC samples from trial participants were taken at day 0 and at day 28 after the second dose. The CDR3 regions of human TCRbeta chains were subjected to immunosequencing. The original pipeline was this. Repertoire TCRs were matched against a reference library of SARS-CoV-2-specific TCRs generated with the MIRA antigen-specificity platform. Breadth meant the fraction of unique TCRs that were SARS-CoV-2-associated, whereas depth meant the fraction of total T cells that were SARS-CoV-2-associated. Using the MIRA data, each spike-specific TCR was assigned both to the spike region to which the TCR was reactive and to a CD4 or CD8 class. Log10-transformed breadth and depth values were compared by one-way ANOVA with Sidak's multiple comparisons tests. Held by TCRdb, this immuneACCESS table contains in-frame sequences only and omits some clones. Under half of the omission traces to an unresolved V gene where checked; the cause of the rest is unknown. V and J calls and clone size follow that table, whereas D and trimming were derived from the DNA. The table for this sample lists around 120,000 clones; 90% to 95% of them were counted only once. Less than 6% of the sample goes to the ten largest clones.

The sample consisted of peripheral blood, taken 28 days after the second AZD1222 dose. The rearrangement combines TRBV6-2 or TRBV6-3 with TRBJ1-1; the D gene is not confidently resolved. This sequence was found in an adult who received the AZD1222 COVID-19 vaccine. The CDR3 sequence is CASSSRNTEAFF. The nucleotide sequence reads TGTGCCAGCAGTTCCAGGAACACTGAAGCTTTCTTT.